One sample yielded the 20 T cell receptor beta chains listed below, sequenced in a study of CD8+CD57+ T cells in acquired aplastic anemia (dated by TCRdb to 2016 to 2018). The sequencing machine was an Illumina HiSeq 2000. Genomic DNA was used as template for profiling of TCR beta VDJ combinations and CDR3 sequences. TCRdb reprocessed the public reads (quality trimming at Q25 with fastp, clone calling with MiXCR) and kept in-frame beta chains. Identical CDR3 protein sequences are pooled into one entry, listed with their most common genes and DNA. This sample is represented by over 45,000 distinct CDR3 sequences; 70% to 80% of them were singletons. The ten largest clonotypes hold 30% to 40% of the sample. The specimen sequenced was sorted CD4+, CD8+, or CD8+CD57+ T cells (not recorded which) from PBMCs. The receptors derive from a human donor in good health, serving as a control.

V and J are TRBV2 and TRBJ1-2; TRBD1 aligns across 7 bases. Germline assignment: CDR1 SNHLY and CDR2 FYNNEI. There are 13 residues in the CDR3. V shed 4 bases, J shed 4 bases, and the junction held 3 bases outside the gene matches. Here the CDR3 reads CASSVRQGYGYTF. CDR3 DNA: TGTGCCAGCAGTGTGAGACAGGGCTATGGCTACACCTTC. The full variable domain, its missing parts supplied by reference TRBV2 and TRBJ1-2, is EPEVTQTPSHQVTQMGQEVILRCVPISNHLYFYWYRQILGQKVEFLVSFYNNEISEKSEIFDDQFSVERPDGSNFTLKIRSTKLEDSAMYFCASSVRQGYGYTFGSGTRLTVV.

The rearrangement uses TRBV7-3 and TRBJ2-3; 9 positions match TRBD2. The CDR3 runs to 14 residues. The germline CDR1 and CDR2 sequences are SGHTA and FQGTGA. V was clipped by 4 bases and J by 9 bases; unmatched bases: 8. Here the CDR3 DNA reads TGTGCCAGCAGCTATACAGCGGGGGGTGAAACGCAGTATTTT. Residues: CASSYTAGGETQYF.

The chain is built from TRBV7-3 and TRBJ1-6; tentatively, D is TRBD1 (5 bases). The CDR3 extends over 13 amino acids. V shed 8 bases and J shed 14 bases, with 19 bases lying between them. Germline CDR1 and CDR2: SGHTA and FQGTGA. The CDR3 sequence is CASGDGAENTLHF. The CDR3 region has the DNA TGTGCCAGCGGGGACGGGGCCGAAAACACCCTCCACTTT.

This clonotype has at least ten counts. The genes are TRBV5-1 and TRBJ2-7, with D perhaps being TRBD1 or TRBD2 (5 bases each). V lost 3 bases, J lost 4 bases, and 17 bases lay in between. Germline lookup yields CDR1 SGHRS and CDR2 YFSETQ. This CDR3 is built from 15 residues. CDR3 nucleotide sequence: TGCGCCAGCAGCTCAGCCGGGACCACGATTTACGAGCAGTACTTC. This translates into CASSSAGTTIYEQYF.

The chain combines TRBV10-3 with TRBJ1-3; 8 positions agree with TRBD1. Germline V gene lookup returns CDR1 ENHRY and CDR2 SYGVKD. Trimming cost V 9 bases and J 6 bases; bases outside gene matches: 7. The CDR3 runs 13 residues. The CDR3 is CAISATGANTIYF. CDR3 nucleotides: TGTGCCATATCCGCGACAGGGGCAAACACCATATATTTT.

This chain joins TRBV7-8 and TRBJ1-6; D is ambiguous. CDR1 is SGHVS and CDR2 is FQNEAQ in the germline V gene. V shed 5 bases and J shed 0 bases, with 17 bases lying between them. CDR3 size: 18 residues. CDR3 nucleotides: TGTGCCAGCAGCCGCCGCGCACAGCCTATCTCCTATAATTCACCCCTCCACTTT. Its protein is CASSRRAQPISYNSPLHF.

V gene TRBV5-1 combines with J gene TRBJ2-1, with D perhaps TRBD2 (5 bases). Trimming removed 0 bases at V and 8 bases at J, with 18 bases between. Germline-derived CDR1 and CDR2 are SGHRS and YFSETQ. The CDR3 extends over 16 amino acids. The CDR3 loop reads CASSLEGLQSGDEQFF. DNA for the CDR3: TGCGCCAGCAGCTTGGAAGGCCTCCAATCCGGGGATGAGCAGTTCTTC.

V and J are TRBV20-1 and TRBJ1-1; D ambiguous. V was cut by 2 bases and J by 4 bases, with 8 bases left in between. CDR1 is DFQATT, CDR2 SNEGSKA, per germline (reference sequence). This CDR3 comprises 12 residues. In DNA, the CDR3 is TGCAGTGCTAGACCGCTTGGCACTGAAGCTTTCTTT. This encodes CSARPLGTEAFF.

The V and J genes are TRBV7-9 and TRBJ2-5; TRBD2 is a possible D gene (7 bases). CDR1 SEHNR and CDR2 FQNEAQ come from the germline V gene (reference sequence). Trimming removed 11 bases at V and 4 bases at J, with 14 bases between. The length of the CDR3 is 12 residues. The CDR3 sequence: CASRGAGETQYF. As DNA, the CDR3 is TGTGCCTCCCGGGGGGCCGGAGAGACCCAGTACTTC.

The chain employs TRBV7-6 and TRBJ2-7; D is unresolved. V lost 2 bases and J lost 7, with 12 bases in between. Germline loops: CDR1 SGHVS, CDR2 FNYEAQ. The CDR3 loop spans 13 amino acids. Here the CDR3 reads CASSLSGMGEQYF. The DNA of the CDR3 is TGTGCCAGCAGCTTATCGGGTATGGGGGAGCAGTACTTC.

This clonotype was seen a handful of times. The chain couples TRBV24-1 to TRBJ2-7; no definite D call. CDR3 length equals 12 residues. The V gene lost 4 bases and the J gene lost 6 bases, with 9 bases spanning the gap. Per the germline V gene, CDR1 is KGHDR and CDR2 is SFDVKD. CDR3: CATSDLRGEQYF. CDR3 bases: TGTGCCACCAGTGACCTGCGTGGCGAGCAGTACTTC.

The rearrangement uses TRBV19 and TRBJ1-1, with D tentatively TRBD1 (5 bases). The CDR3 totals 14 residues. V was shortened by 6 bases and J by 2 bases, with 13 bases between the two germline ends. Germline CDR1 reads LNHDA; CDR2 reads SQIVND (reference sequence). This CDR3 reads CASRTQTVNTEAFF. CDR3 coding DNA: TGTGCCAGTAGAACCCAGACAGTAAACACTGAAGCTTTCTTT.

With regard to this clonotype: One end of the junction varies from germline; a read error may be responsible. The chain joins TRBV10-3 to TRBJ2-3, with 12 bases lining up with TRBD2. The germline V gene encodes CDR1 ENHRY and CDR2 SYGVKD. CDR3 size: 17 residues. In DNA, the CDR3 is TGTGCCAGCAGTTACTCGATCCTAGCGGGGGGGACAGATACGCAGTATTTT. Protein product: CASSYSILAGGTDTQYF.

For the CDR3, the DNA is TGTGCCAGCAGCTTTTCCGTGTCAGATACGCAGTATTTT. It translates to CASSFSVSDTQYF. The V and J genes are TRBV7-2 and TRBJ2-3; unclear D gene. Trimming shortened V by 3 bases and J by 4 bases, and 8 bases separated the two germline ends. Germline CDR1 SGHTA, CDR2 FQGNSA. The length of the CDR3 is 13 residues.

The chain uses TRBV2 and TRBJ1-2; TRBD1 is a possible D gene (6 bases). The CDR3 is 12 amino acids. Germline V gene lookup returns CDR1 SNHLY and CDR2 FYNNEI. Trimming left V 4 bases short and J 9 bases short, with 12 bases between. CDR3 protein: CASSAEGQSYTF. The CDR3 DNA reads as TGTGCCAGCAGTGCAGAAGGACAGAGCTACACCTTC.

The V gene is TRBV19, the J gene TRBJ1-1; no clear D. Germline V gives CDR1 LNHDA, CDR2 SQIVND (reference sequence). The CDR3 extends over 15 amino acids. The V and J ends lost 1 base and 0 bases respectively, with 9 bases between them. Written as DNA, the CDR3 is TGTGCCAGTAGTATAGGCCCTACTATGAACACTGAAGCTTTCTTT. Amino acid sequence: CASSIGPTMNTEAFF.

The sample holds a few counts of this clonotype. CDR3 in amino acids: CAIRRTSGYNEQFF. CDR3 in DNA: TGTGCCATCAGGCGGACTAGCGGGTACAATGAGCAGTTCTTC. The rearrangement joins TRBV10-3 to TRBJ2-1, with 11 bases fitting TRBD2. Germline trimming cut 6 bases from V and 4 bases from J; bases unmatched to any gene: 2. The CDR3 loop spans 14 amino acids. Germline-derived CDR1 and CDR2 are ENHRY and SYGVKD.

This sequence joins TRBV15 and TRBJ1-5; D perhaps matches TRBD1 (6 bases). Trimming removed 6 bases at V and 3 bases at J, with 12 bases between. Germline V gives CDR1 LNHNV, CDR2 YYDKDF (reference sequence). This CDR3 is built from 14 residues. The CDR3 sequence: CATSLGQINQPQHF. The CDR3 DNA is TGTGCCACCAGTTTAGGACAGATCAATCAGCCCCAGCATTTT.

The CDR3 region has the DNA TGTGCCAGTGGACTGACAGGGGAAACAAGTCAGCCCCAGCATTTT. It codes for CASGLTGETSQPQHF. V gene TRBV19 combines with J gene TRBJ1-5; TRBD1 agrees at 8 bases. In germline, CDR1 is LNHDA, CDR2 SQIVND (reference sequence). Trimming took 8 bases from V and 6 from J; bases not matched to a gene: 12. This CDR3 contains 15 residues.

This clonotype was seen a single time. DNA of the CDR3: TGTGCCAGCAGCACCCACGTTGGACAGTACGAGCAGTACTTC. Translated: CASSTHVGQYEQYF. The J gene is TRBJ2-7, the V gene TRBV11-2; tentatively, D is TRBD1 (6 bases). Trimming stripped 5 bases from V and 4 bases from J, with 15 bases between. CDR1 is SGHAT and CDR2 is FQNNGV in the germline V gene. The CDR3 sequence is 14 residues long.